A single sample gave rise to the 20 T cell receptor beta chains below, sequenced in a study of persistence of HIV-infected CD4 T cells. Lysates of CMV-infected fibroblasts at 10 ug/mL stimulated these cells. CD40L/CD69 double-negative CD45RO-high memory CD4+ T cells were collected. Their antigens remain unidentified. This was the immunoSEQ version 4 assay in survey mode. Sequenced by immunoSEQ multiplex PCR; TCRdb stores in-frame clones only, minus some. The top ten clones hold 0.8% to 0.9% of a sample with 30,000 or so clones, roughly 82% of them seen once. The material was CD4+ T cells sorted from PBMCs after approximately 20-hour stimulation, obtained from a patient who received antiretroviral therapy. The source of these receptors is an adult man with HIV who was CMV-seropositive.

The chain recombines TRBV12-5 with TRBJ2-7, with 7 nucleotides matching TRBD2. Germline V gene sequence: CDR1 LGHNT, CDR2 FRNRAP. Trimming cost V 0 bases and J 3 bases; bases outside gene matches: 8. This CDR3 region has 16 residues. The CDR3 DNA reads as TGTGCTAGTGGTTTGGTACTTGGGGGGGAGATCTACGAGCAGTACTTC. This gives the protein CASGLVLGGEIYEQYF.

The genes are TRBV20-1 and TRBJ2-7; D is possibly TRBD2 (6 bases). The CDR3 extends over 12 amino acids. Germline V gene lookup returns CDR1 DFQATT and CDR2 SNEGSKA (reference sequence). With 3 bases removed from V and 6 bases from J, the gap between germline ends came to 12 bases. The CDR3 bases are TGCAGTGCTAGTGGCCTCGGGGGCGAGCAGTACTTC. Amino acids: CSASGLGGEQYF.

The genes are TRBV7-2 and TRBJ1-5; 7 nucleotides align to TRBD1. Germline CDR1 and CDR2: SGHTA and FQGNSA. The CDR3 is 14 residues long. V lost 5 bases and J lost 5; bases outside the gene matches: 6. The DNA of the CDR3 is TGTGCCAGCAGCACGGGACAGCCAGATCAGCCCCAGCATTTT. Translated, it gives CASSTGQPDQPQHF. Together with reference TRBV7-2 and TRBJ1-5, the CDR3 gives the full variable domain: GAGVSQSPSNKVTEKGKDVELRCDPISGHTALYWYRQSLGQGLEFLIYFQGNSAPDKSGLPSDRFSAERTGGSVSTLTIQRTQQEDSAVYLCASSTGQPDQPQHFGDGTRLSIL.

The chain has TRBV10-2 and TRBJ1-5; the D gene is possibly TRBD1 (5 bases). The CDR3 is made up of 14 amino acids. From germline, CDR1 is WSHSY and CDR2 SAAADI. Trimming removed 1 base at V and 3 bases at J, with 7 bases between. The CDR3: CASSEFGTNQPQHF. CDR3 in DNA: TGCGCCAGCAGTGAGTTCGGGACCAATCAGCCCCAGCATTTT.

The V call is TRBV2, the J call TRBJ2-5; TRBD1 matches at 9 bases. Losses at the gene ends were 8 bases for V and 2 bases for J; bases not matched to a gene: 6. In germline, CDR1 is SNHLY, CDR2 FYNNEI. This CDR3 comprises 14 residues. The CDR3 region is CASGNRGHQETQYF. The CDR3 DNA follows: TGTGCCAGCGGGAACAGGGGGCATCAAGAGACCCAGTACTTC.

The chain employs TRBV3-1 (or the pseudogene TRBV3-2) and TRBJ1-1; 9 bases fit TRBD1. The CDR3 contains 14 residues. Germline-derived CDR1 and CDR2 are LGHDT and YNNKEL (reference sequence). V lost 4 bases and J lost 5; bases outside the gene matches: 5. Here the CDR3 DNA reads TGTGCCAGCAGCCGGGGACAGGGAAGGACTGAAGCTTTCTTT. This gives the protein CASSRGQGRTEAFF.

There are a few counts of this clone. CDR3 DNA sequence: TGCGCCAGCAGCCAAGGCGCAGGGACCTACGAGCAGTACTTC. Protein product: CASSQGAGTYEQYF. The V and J genes are TRBV4-3 and TRBJ2-7; D is perhaps TRBD1 (5 bases). Germline V CDR1 and CDR2: LGHNA, YSLEER. The CDR3 covers 14 residues. Between the trimmed V and J ends, which lost 1 base and 2 bases, there was a span of 9 bases.

The J gene is TRBJ2-7, the V gene TRBV5-1; TRBD2 matches at 11 bases. Trimming took 4 bases from V and 3 from J; bases not matched to a gene: 6. The CDR3 consists of 15 residues. Per germline, CDR1 SGHRS and CDR2 YFSETQ. The CDR3 here is CASSHLAGGLYEQYF. CDR3 DNA: TGCGCCAGCAGCCACCTAGCGGGAGGTCTCTACGAGCAGTACTTC.

As DNA, the CDR3 is TGTGCCAGCACCGGGACGGACAGGCCCTACGAGCAGTACTTC. It specifies CASTGTDRPYEQYF. The rearrangement links TRBV5-5 to TRBJ2-7; 7 bases map to TRBD1. Germline assignment: CDR1 SGHKS and CDR2 YYEKEE (reference sequence). The CDR3 covers 14 residues. Losses at the gene ends were 6 bases for V and 2 bases for J; bases not matched to a gene: 8.

DNA of the CDR3: TGTGCCAGTAGTAAGGGGGGCCTTAACACCGGGGAGCTGTTTTTT. Its protein is CASSKGGLNTGELFF. The chain carries TRBV19 and TRBJ2-2; the D gene could be TRBD1 or TRBD2 (6 bases each). This CDR3 spans 15 amino acids. V gave up 4 bases and J gave up 2 bases, with 11 bases separating them. From germline, CDR1 is LNHDA and CDR2 SQIVND (reference sequence).

The chain combines TRBV28 with TRBJ1-4, with D possibly TRBD1 on 6 matching bases. V was pared by 7 bases and J by 7 bases, with 13 bases between. Looked up from germline, CDR1 is MDHEN and CDR2 is SYDVKM. This CDR3 region has 13 residues. The CDR3: CASTRAGAEKLFF. CDR3 nucleotide sequence: TGTGCCAGCACTAGGGCAGGGGCTGAAAAACTGTTTTTT.

In nucleotides, the CDR3 is TGTGCCAGCAGCTTGATGGTTTCCTCTGGAAACACCATATATTTT. Translation gives CASSLMVSSGNTIYF. The V and J genes are TRBV5-6 and TRBJ1-3, with D uncertain. V was shortened by 1 base and J by 0 bases, with 8 bases between the two germline ends. Per the germline V gene, CDR1 is SGHDT and CDR2 is YYEEEE. The CDR3 is 15 amino acids.

This rearrangement joins TRBV19 to TRBJ1-1; no clear D gene. Germline lookup yields CDR1 LNHDA and CDR2 SQIVND (reference sequence). There are 14 residues in the CDR3. V gave up 5 bases and J gave up 1 base, with 11 bases separating them. This CDR3 reads CASSPQVQNTEAFF. The CDR3 coding sequence is TGTGCCAGTAGTCCTCAGGTCCAGAACACTGAAGCTTTCTTT.

The V gene is TRBV5-1, the J gene TRBJ1-3, with TRBD1 matching over 7 bases. Germline V lookup: CDR1 SGHRS, CDR2 YFSETQ. Trimming removed 4 bases from V and 2 bases from J; junction bases left unmatched: 3. This CDR3 has 14 amino acids. The CDR3 DNA reads as TGCGCCAGCAGCCCCGGGACAGCTGGAAACACCATATATTTT. Amino acid sequence: CASSPGTAGNTIYF.

CDR3 coding DNA: TGTGCCAGCAGCTGGCGTAACACTGAAGCTTTCTTT. As protein: CASSWRNTEAFF. The rearrangement links TRBV7-8 to TRBJ1-1; D remains unclear. The germline V and J ends were trimmed by 4 bases and 2 bases, with 5 bases remaining between them. The CDR3 is 12 amino acids. CDR1 is SGHVS, CDR2 FQNEAQ, per germline.

V and J are TRBV7-2 and TRBJ2-1; weak D call: TRBD1 (6 bases). Germline CDR1 and CDR2: SGHTA and FQGNSA. This CDR3 is built from 16 residues. The ends were cut back, 2 bases at V and 6 bases at J, with 17 bases in the middle. The CDR3 spells CASSLTRGTRGNEQFF. CDR3 nucleotide sequence: TGTGCCAGCAGCTTAACGAGGGGGACCCGGGGCAATGAGCAGTTCTTC.

This clone was detected only once. V usage is TRBV6-1 and J usage is TRBJ1-3, with TRBD1 as a possible D gene (5 bases). Germline loops: CDR1 MNHNS, CDR2 SASEGT. V was clipped by 5 bases and J by 0 bases, with 11 bases between them. The CDR3 has 15 residues. The CDR3 DNA is TGTGCCAGCAGTCCGACAGCTAACTCTGGAAACACCATATATTTT. Translated, it gives CASSPTANSGNTIYF.

J is TRBJ2-7 and V is TRBV30; TRBD2 is a possible D gene (5 bases). Trimming shortened V by 2 bases and J by 10 bases, and 15 bases separated the two germline ends. The CDR3 loop spans 12 amino acids. The germline gives CDR1 GTSNPN, CDR2 SVGIG (reference sequence). CDR3 DNA: TGTGCCTGGAGTACGGGGAACACCAGACAGTACTTC. It yields the protein CAWSTGNTRQYF.

In this sample, this clone is medium-sized. The chain combines TRBV7-9 with TRBJ1-5; a weak D match, TRBD1 (5 bases). The germline V gene has CDR1 SEHNR and CDR2 FQNEAQ (reference sequence). This CDR3 region has 14 residues. Trimming stripped 5 bases from V and 1 base from J, with 9 bases between. The CDR3 DNA is TGTGCCAGCAGCCCAGGGAGGAGCAATCAGCCCCAGCATTTT. Residues: CASSPGRSNQPQHF.

The chain recombines TRBV6-2 or TRBV6-3 with TRBJ1-2; D is perhaps TRBD1 (5 bases). Trimming removed 2 bases at V and 4 bases at J, with 8 bases between. The CDR3 runs to 13 residues. Germline values: CDR1 MNHEY, CDR2 SVGEGT. The DNA of the CDR3 is TGTGCCAGCAGTTACCAGGGAACCTATGGCTACACCTTC. Translated, it gives CASSYQGTYGYTF.